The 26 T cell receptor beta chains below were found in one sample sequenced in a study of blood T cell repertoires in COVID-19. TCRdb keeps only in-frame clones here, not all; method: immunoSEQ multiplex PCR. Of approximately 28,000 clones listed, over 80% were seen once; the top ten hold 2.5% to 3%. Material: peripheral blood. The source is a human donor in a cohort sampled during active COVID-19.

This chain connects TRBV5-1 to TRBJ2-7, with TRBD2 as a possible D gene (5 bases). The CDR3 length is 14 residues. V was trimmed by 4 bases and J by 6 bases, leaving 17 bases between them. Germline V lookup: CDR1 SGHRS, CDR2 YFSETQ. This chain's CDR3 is CASSPEAVGGEQYV. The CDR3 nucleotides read TGCGCCAGCAGCCCGGAGGCAGTCGGTGGCGAGCAGTACGTC.

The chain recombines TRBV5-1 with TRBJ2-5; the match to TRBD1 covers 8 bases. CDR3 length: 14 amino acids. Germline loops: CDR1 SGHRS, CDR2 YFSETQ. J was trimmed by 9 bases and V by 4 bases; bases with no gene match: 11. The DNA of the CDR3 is TGCGCCAGCAGCCAAGGACAGGGTGAGAAGCCCCAGTACTTC. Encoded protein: CASSQGQGEKPQYF.

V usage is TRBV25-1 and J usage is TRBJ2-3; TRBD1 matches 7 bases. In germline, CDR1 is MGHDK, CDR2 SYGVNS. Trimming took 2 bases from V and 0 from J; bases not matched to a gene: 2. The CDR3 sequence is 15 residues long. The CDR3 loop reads CASSETRGSTDTQYF. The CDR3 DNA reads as TGTGCCAGCAGTGAAACCAGGGGGAGCACAGATACGCAGTATTTT. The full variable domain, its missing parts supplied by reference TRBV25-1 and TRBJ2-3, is EADIYQTPRYLVIGTGKKITLECSQTMGHDKMYWYQQDPGMELHLIHYSYGVNSTEKGDLSSESTVSRIRTEHFPLTLESARPSHTSQYLCASSETRGSTDTQYFGPGTRLTVL.

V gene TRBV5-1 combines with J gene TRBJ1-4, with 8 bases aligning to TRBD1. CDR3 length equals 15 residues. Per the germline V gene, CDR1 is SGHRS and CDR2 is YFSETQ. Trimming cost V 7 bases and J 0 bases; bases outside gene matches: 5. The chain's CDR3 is CASQTGETTNEKLFF. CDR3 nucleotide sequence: TGCGCCAGCCAGACAGGGGAGACAACTAATGAAAAACTGTTTTTT.

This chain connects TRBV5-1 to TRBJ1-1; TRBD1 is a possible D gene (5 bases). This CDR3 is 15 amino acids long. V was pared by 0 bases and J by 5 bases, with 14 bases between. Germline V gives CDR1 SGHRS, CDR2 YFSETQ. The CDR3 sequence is CASSLEVAGRTEAFF. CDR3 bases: TGCGCCAGCAGCTTGGAGGTGGCAGGGAGGACTGAAGCTTTCTTT.

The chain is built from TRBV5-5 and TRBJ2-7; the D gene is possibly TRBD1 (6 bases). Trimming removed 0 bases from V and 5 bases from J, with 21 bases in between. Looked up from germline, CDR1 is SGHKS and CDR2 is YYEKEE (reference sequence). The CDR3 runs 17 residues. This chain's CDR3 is CASSLVWGRIISDEQYV. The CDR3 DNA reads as TGTGCCAGCAGCTTGGTCTGGGGGCGAATAATCTCGGACGAGCAGTACGTC.

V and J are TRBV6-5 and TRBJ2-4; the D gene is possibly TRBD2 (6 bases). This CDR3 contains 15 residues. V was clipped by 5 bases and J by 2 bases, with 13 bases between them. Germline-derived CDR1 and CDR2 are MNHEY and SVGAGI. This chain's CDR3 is CASSQRGGTKNIQYF. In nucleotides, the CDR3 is TGTGCCAGCAGTCAAAGAGGAGGGACCAAAAACATTCAGTACTTC.

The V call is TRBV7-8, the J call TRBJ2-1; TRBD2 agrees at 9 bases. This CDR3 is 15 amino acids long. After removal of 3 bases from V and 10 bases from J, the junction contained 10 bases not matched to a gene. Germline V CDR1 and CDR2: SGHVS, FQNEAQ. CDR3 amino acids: CASSFQAGGAPEQFF. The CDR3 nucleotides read TGTGCCAGCAGCTTTCAAGCGGGGGGCGCCCCAGAGCAGTTCTTC.

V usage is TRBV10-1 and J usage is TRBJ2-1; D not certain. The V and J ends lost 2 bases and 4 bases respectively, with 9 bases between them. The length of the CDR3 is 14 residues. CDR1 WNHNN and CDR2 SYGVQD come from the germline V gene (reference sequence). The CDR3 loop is CASSEAASYNEQFF. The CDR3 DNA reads TGCGCCAGCAGTGAGGCCGCGTCGTACAATGAGCAGTTCTTC.

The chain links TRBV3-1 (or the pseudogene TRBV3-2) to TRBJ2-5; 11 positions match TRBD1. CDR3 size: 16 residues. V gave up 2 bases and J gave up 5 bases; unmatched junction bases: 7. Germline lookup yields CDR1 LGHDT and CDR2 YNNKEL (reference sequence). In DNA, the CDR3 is TGTGCCAGCAGCCAACAAAGGACAGGGGGCGGTGAGACCCAGTACTTC. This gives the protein CASSQQRTGGGETQYF.

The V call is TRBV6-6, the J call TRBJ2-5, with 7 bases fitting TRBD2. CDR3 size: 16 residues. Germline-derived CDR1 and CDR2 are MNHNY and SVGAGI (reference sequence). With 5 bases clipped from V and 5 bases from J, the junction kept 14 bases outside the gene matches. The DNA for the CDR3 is TGTGCCAGCAGTACCCGACGGGGCGGGAGTTGGGAGACCCAGTACTTC. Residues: CASSTRRGGSWETQYF.

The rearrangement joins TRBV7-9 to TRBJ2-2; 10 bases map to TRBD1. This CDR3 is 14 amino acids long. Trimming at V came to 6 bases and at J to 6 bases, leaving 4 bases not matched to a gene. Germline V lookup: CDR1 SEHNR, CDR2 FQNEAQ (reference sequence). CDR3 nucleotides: TGTGCCAGCAGTCAGACAGGGGGCGCCGGGGAGCTGTTTTTT. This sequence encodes CASSQTGGAGELFF.

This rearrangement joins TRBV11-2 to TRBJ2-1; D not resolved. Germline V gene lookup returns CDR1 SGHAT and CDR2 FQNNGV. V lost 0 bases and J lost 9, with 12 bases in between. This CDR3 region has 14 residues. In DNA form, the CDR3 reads TGTGCCAGCAGCTTAGATCCGCGGCGGAGTGAGCAGTTCTTC. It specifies CASSLDPRRSEQFF.

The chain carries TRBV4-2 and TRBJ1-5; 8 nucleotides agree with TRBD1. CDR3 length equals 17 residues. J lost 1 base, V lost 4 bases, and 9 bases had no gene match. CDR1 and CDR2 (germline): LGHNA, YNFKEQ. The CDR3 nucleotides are TGTGCCAGCAGCCCACAAGTTCAGGGGGCGAGCAATCAGCCCCAGCATTTT. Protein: CASSPQVQGASNQPQHF.

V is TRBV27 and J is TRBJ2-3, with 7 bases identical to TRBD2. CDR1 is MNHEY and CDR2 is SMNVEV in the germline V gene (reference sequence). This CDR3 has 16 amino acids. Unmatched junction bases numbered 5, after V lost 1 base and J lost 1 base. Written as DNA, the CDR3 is TGTGCCAGCAGTTTATTTGGACTAGATGGCACAGATACGCAGTATTTT. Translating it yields CASSLFGLDGTDTQYF.

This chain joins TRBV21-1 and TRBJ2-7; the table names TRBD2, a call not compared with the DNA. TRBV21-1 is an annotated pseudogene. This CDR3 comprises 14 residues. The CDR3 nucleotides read TGTGCCAGCAGCAAAGGTGGGACTAGGGAAGAGCAGTACTTC. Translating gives CASSKGGTREEQYF.

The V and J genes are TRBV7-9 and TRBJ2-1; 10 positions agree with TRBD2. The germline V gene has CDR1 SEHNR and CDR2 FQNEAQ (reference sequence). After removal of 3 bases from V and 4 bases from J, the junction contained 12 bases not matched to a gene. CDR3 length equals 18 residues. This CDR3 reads CASSFSVRASGGYNEQFF. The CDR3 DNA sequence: TGTGCCAGCAGCTTCTCGGTGAGGGCTAGCGGGGGTTACAATGAGCAGTTCTTC.

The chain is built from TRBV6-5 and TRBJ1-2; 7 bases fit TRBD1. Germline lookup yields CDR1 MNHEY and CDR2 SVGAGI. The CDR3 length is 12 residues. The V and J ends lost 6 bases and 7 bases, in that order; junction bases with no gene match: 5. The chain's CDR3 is CASRGTGAGYTF. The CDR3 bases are TGTGCCAGCAGGGGAACAGGGGCTGGCTACACCTTC.

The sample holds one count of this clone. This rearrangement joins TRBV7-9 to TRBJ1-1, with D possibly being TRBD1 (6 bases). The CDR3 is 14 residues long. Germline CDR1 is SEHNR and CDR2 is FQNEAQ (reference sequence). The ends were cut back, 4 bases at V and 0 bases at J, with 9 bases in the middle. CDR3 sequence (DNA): TGTGCCAGCAGCTCAGGACAGATGAACACTGAAGCTTTCTTT. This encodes CASSSGQMNTEAFF.

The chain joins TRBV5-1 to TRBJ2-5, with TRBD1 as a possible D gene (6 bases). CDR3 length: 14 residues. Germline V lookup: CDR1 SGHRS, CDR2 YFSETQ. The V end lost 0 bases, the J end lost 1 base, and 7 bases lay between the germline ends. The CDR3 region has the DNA TGCGCCAGCAGCTTGGGAGGGGGCCAAGAGACCCAGTACTTC. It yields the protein CASSLGGGQETQYF.

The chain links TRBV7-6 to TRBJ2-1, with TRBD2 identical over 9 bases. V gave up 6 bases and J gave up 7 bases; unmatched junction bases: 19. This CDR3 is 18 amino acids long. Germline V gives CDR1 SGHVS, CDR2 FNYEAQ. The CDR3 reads CASRISGGQMFGRNEQFF. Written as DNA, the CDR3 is TGTGCCAGCAGGATTAGCGGGGGACAGATGTTCGGGAGAAATGAGCAGTTCTTC.

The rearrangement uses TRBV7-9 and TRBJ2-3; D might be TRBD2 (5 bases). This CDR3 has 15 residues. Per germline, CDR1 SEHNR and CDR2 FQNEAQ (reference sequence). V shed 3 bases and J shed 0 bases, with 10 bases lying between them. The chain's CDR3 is CASSFLSGSTDTQYF. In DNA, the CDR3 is TGTGCCAGCAGCTTTCTGTCGGGAAGCACAGATACGCAGTATTTT.

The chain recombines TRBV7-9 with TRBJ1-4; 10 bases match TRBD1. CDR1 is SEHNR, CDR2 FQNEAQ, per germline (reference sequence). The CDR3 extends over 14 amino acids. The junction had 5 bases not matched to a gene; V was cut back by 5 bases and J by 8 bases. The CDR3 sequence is CASSRDRGAEKLFF. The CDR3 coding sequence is TGTGCCAGCAGCAGGGACAGGGGCGCGGAAAAACTGTTTTTT. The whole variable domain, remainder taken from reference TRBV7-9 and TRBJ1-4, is DTGVSQNPRHKITKRGQNVTFRCDPISEHNRLYWYRQTLGQGPEFLTYFQNEAQLEKSRLLSDRFSAERPKGSFSTLEIQRTEQGDSAMYLCASSRDRGAEKLFFGSGTQLSVL.

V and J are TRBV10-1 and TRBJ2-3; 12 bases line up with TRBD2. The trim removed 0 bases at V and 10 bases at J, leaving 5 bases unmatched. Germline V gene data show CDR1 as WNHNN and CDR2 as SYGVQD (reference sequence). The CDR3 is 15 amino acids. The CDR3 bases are TGCGCCAGCAGTGAGTCAGGACTAGCGGGGCCTTCGCAGTATTTT. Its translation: CASSESGLAGPSQYF.

Here the CDR3 reads CASSPTLGVAGEYEQYV. In nucleotides, the CDR3 is TGTGCCAGCAGTCCTACCCTCGGCGTAGCGGGGGAGTACGAGCAGTACGTC. The chain links TRBV28 to TRBJ2-7; 9 nucleotides match TRBD2. Per germline, CDR1 MDHEN and CDR2 SYDVKM. Trimming at V came to 5 bases and at J to 4 bases, leaving 15 bases not matched to a gene. The CDR3 sequence is 17 residues long.

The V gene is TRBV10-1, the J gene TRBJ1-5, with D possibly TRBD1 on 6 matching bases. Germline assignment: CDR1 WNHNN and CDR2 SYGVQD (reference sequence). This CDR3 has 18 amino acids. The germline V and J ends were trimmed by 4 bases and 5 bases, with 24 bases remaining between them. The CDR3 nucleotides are TGCGCCAGCAGTGGCTTGAGGTTAATGACAGGAAATTATCAGCCCCAGCATTTT. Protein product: CASSGLRLMTGNYQPQHF.